This entry is about one TCR beta chain. The germline V gene has CDR1 SGHKS and CDR2 YYEKEE (reference sequence). The CDR3 totals 14 residues. The V end lost 6 bases, the J end lost 9 bases, and 16 bases lay between the germline ends. This record comes from a study of T cell changes during pregnancy in multiple sclerosis. Assay used: immunoSEQ multiplex PCR; TCRdb lists only in-frame clones, some missing. The sample lists some 80,000 clones, roughly 90% occurring once. The chain couples TRBV5-5 to TRBJ1-6; D is ambiguous. The specimen comprised peripheral blood, sampled in the first trimester of pregnancy. The TCR was taken from a female donor in good health, enrolled as a control in a pregnancy study. The CDR3 nucleotides read TGTGCCAGCACCCCCCGGACTTGGGGTTCACCCCTCCACTTT. Protein: CASTPRTWGSPLHF.